This T cell receptor beta chain was captured by sequencing in a study of shared T cell receptors in the human thymus. Produced via immunoSEQ multiplex PCR; TCRdb's table is partial and in-frame only. The table includes over 650,000 clones, 87% detected once. The germline V gene has CDR1 SNHLY and CDR2 FYNNEI. The CDR3 extends over 18 amino acids. V shed 3 bases and J 0 bases; nucleotides not matched to a gene: 11. The same sample was also used in a study of human thymus T cells. That work adds: Thymic repertoires from unrelated individuals overlapped highly, related research reported.

The chain links TRBV2 to TRBJ1-1; 9 positions agree with TRBD1. Sample: thymocytes. This receptor was obtained from a boy under three years old with a congenital heart defect. This CDR3 reads CASSDRGTGGKVNTEAFF. The CDR3 bases are TGTGCCAGCAGTGACCGCGGAACAGGGGGCAAAGTGAACACTGAAGCTTTCTTT.